Below, 27 T cell receptor beta chains from the same sample are listed, as sequenced in a study of blood T cells in healthy people across ages. Primed by a sample-barcoded 5' primer and a J-beta primer mix, a second PCR proceeded for about 6 to 12 cycles. TCRdb re-called the 5' RACE reads with MiXCR, one entry per CDR3 protein. The data hold fewer than 1,200,000 distinct CDR3 sequences, with less than 25% observed a single time. These sequences were also reported in another study, on T cells of mothers and their children.

The sample was blood. Every receptor here comes from a girl under 10 years old in good health.

The gene calls are TRBV20-1 and TRBJ2-4, with TRBD2 as a possible D gene (6 bases). The CDR3 extends over 17 amino acids. V was shortened by 6 bases and J by 5 bases, with 26 bases between the two germline ends. The germline V gene encodes CDR1 DFQATT and CDR2 SNEGSKA (reference sequence). The chain's CDR3 is CSARQPPEGPRQNIQYF. The CDR3 DNA reads as TGCAGTGCGCGCCAACCCCCGGAGGGGCCGCGGCAAAACATTCAGTACTTC.

This rearrangement joins TRBV29-1 to TRBJ2-3, with no clear D. The CDR3 extends over 12 amino acids. Per germline, CDR1 SQVTM and CDR2 ANQGSEA. Trimming pared 4 bases from V and 2 bases from J, leaving 7 bases between. This CDR3 reads CSVVPPTDTQYF. The CDR3 coding sequence is TGCAGCGTTGTACCGCCCACAGATACGCAGTATTTT.

This clonotype was found a few times. The chain employs TRBV7-2 and TRBJ1-1; D is possibly TRBD1 (6 bases). Germline lookup yields CDR1 SGHTA and CDR2 FQGNSA. Trimming pared 5 bases from V and 6 bases from J, leaving 13 bases between. This CDR3 is 13 amino acids long. The DNA for the CDR3 is TGTGCCAGCAGCCCCCTGGGGGGCTCTGAAGCTTTCTTT. This codes for CASSPLGGSEAFF.

The chain links TRBV20-1 to TRBJ2-5; no definite D call. The J call could be wrong; TRBJ2-1 is a better fit for the DNA end. The CDR3 loop spans 11 amino acids. CDR1 is DFQATT and CDR2 is SNEGSKA in the germline V gene (reference sequence). CDR3 nucleotides: TGCAGTGCCAAGTGGGCTGGTGAGCAGTTCTTC. This encodes CSAKWAGEQFF.

This clonotype turned up a few times. The rearrangement joins TRBV27 to TRBJ2-1, with unresolved D. The CDR3 is made up of 13 amino acids. In germline, CDR1 is MNHEY, CDR2 SMNVEV (reference sequence). Trimming pared 3 bases from V and 5 bases from J, leaving 8 bases between. The CDR3 loop reads CASSFSPNNEQFF. Here the CDR3 DNA reads TGTGCCAGCAGTTTTAGCCCTAACAATGAGCAGTTCTTC.

This clonotype was picked up a small number of times. CDR3 residues: CASSFVGTGNTEAFF. CDR3 coding DNA: TGTGCCAGCAGCTTCGTCGGGACAGGGAACACTGAAGCTTTCTTT. This chain uses TRBV7-9 with TRBJ1-1, with TRBD1 identical over 8 bases. The CDR3 extends over 15 amino acids. Germline trimming cut 3 bases from V and 1 base from J; bases unmatched to any gene: 4. Germline V CDR1 and CDR2: SEHNR, FQNEAQ (reference sequence).

This clonotype showed up just a few times. This sequence joins TRBV28 and TRBJ2-7, with D perhaps given as TRBD1 or TRBD2 (5 bases each). The V end was cut by 5 bases, the J end by 0 bases, with 14 bases between. The V gene's germline CDR1 is MDHEN and CDR2 SYDVKM. This CDR3 has 15 amino acids. For the CDR3, the DNA is TGTGCCAGCAGTCCCTCGTGGGGGTTCTCCTACGAGCAGTACTTC. Translated, it gives CASSPSWGFSYEQYF. The full variable domain, in which reference TRBV28 and TRBJ2-7 provide the parts outside the CDR3, is DVKVTQSSRYLVKRTGEKVFLECVQDMDHENMFWYRQDPGLGLRLIYFSYDVKMKEKGDIPEGYSVSREKKERFSLILESASTNQTSMYLCASSPSWGFSYEQYFGPGTRLTVT.

This clonotype has a handful of counts. The rearrangement uses TRBV29-1 and TRBJ1-2; D not resolved. The CDR3 spans 14 residues. The V end lost 3 bases, the J end lost 1 base, and 12 bases lay between the germline ends. Germline lookup yields CDR1 SQVTM and CDR2 ANQGSEA. The CDR3 protein is CSVDLEVINYGYTF. CDR3 bases: TGCAGCGTTGACCTAGAGGTGATTAACTATGGCTACACCTTC.

This clonotype has more than one count but fewer than ten. J is TRBJ2-2 and V is TRBV7-3, with TRBD1 matching 8 bases. CDR3 size: 16 residues. Losses at the gene ends were 2 bases for V and 1 base for J; bases not matched to a gene: 3. Germline assignment: CDR1 SGHTA and CDR2 FQGTGA. The CDR3 loop reads CASSLLGTGNTGELFF. The DNA of the CDR3 is TGTGCCAGCAGCTTATTAGGGACAGGGAACACCGGGGAGCTGTTTTTT.

This chain connects TRBV2 to TRBJ2-1; the D gene is possibly TRBD2 (6 bases). CDR3 size: 14 residues. From germline, CDR1 is SNHLY and CDR2 FYNNEI. Trimming removed 3 bases from V and 9 bases from J, with 15 bases in between. CDR3 nucleotide sequence: TGTGCCAGCAGTGAGGGGCGGGATAGGTTTGAGCAGTTCTTC. Amino acid sequence: CASSEGRDRFEQFF.

The chain joins TRBV29-1 to TRBJ1-1; D is uncertain. CDR3 size: 14 residues. The V end lost 6 bases, the J end lost 7 bases, and 21 bases lay between the germline ends. The germline CDR1 and CDR2 sequences are SQVTM and ANQGSEA. The CDR3 DNA reads as TGCAGCGTAGCGCAAGTATTAATGCCGGGTGAAGCTTTCTTT. Amino acids: CSVAQVLMPGEAFF.

The rearrangement joins TRBV4-1 to TRBJ2-3; no definite D call. CDR3 length: 16 amino acids. V was cut by 5 bases and J by 2 bases, with 17 bases left in between. Germline loops: CDR1 MGHRA, CDR2 YSYEKL. CDR3 region: CASSLLFSADTDTQYF. CDR3 bases: TGCGCCAGCAGCTTACTCTTCAGCGCGGACACAGATACGCAGTATTTT.

This clonotype turned up a few times. V is TRBV7-2 and J is TRBJ1-2; D is undetermined. V was cut by 7 bases and J by 8 bases, with 14 bases left in between. Germline-derived CDR1 and CDR2 are SGHTA and FQGNSA. This CDR3 is built from 12 residues. The CDR3 nucleotides read TGTGCCAGCACCGCGCAGATAATAGGCTACACCTTC. It codes for CASTAQIIGYTF.

Remarks on this clonotype: A read error may account for a junction end that differs from germline. The chain uses TRBV9 and TRBJ1-2; D might be TRBD1 (5 bases). The CDR3 is 14 residues long. Germline loops: CDR1 SGDLS, CDR2 YYNGEE. CDR3 residues: CASSVAGPNYRYTF. In DNA form, the CDR3 reads TGTGCCAGCAGCGTAGCGGGGCCAAACTATCGCTACACCTTC.

This clonotype was detected ten times or more. Germline is not matched at one junction end, which may reflect a read error. The J gene is TRBJ2-7, the V gene TRBV5-1; D gene unclear. CDR1 and CDR2 from the germline V gene are SGHRS and YFSETQ. The CDR3 length is 13 residues. The CDR3 bases are TGTGCCAGCAGCCTTGGGGTGGACTACGAGCAGTACTTC. Its translation: CASSLGVDYEQYF.

This clonotype was seen a single time. This chain links TRBV4-2 with TRBJ1-1; D uncertain. Germline V gene sequence: CDR1 LGHNA, CDR2 YNFKEQ. This CDR3 comprises 13 residues. The germline V and J ends were trimmed by 0 bases and 6 bases, with 8 bases remaining between them. The CDR3 coding sequence is TGTGCCAGCAGCCAAGATTGGCAGGCTGAAGCTTTCTTT. Encoded protein: CASSQDWQAEAFF.

The chain employs TRBV6-1 and TRBJ2-5; D perhaps matches TRBD2 (6 bases). The J call is doubtful: the DNA matches TRBJ2-7 better. CDR1 and CDR2 from the germline V gene are MNHNS and SASEGT. The CDR3 is 14 amino acids. The CDR3 reads CASSERGRAYEQYF. CDR3 in DNA: TGTGCCAGCAGTGAGCGGGGCCGAGCCTACGAGCAGTACTTC.

This clonotype was seen a handful of times. This sequence joins TRBV9 and TRBJ1-3; TRBD1 agrees at 11 bases. In germline, CDR1 is SGDLS, CDR2 YYNGEE. V dropped 3 bases and J dropped 8; count of bases not matched to a gene: 1. CDR3 length equals 13 residues. The CDR3 region has the DNA TGTGCCAGCAGCGGGGGACAGGGGGACACCATATATTTT. It translates to CASSGGQGDTIYF.

In its sample, this clonotype was seen a few times. The V gene is TRBV11-3, the J gene TRBJ2-5; no clear D gene. The CDR3 is made up of 16 amino acids. V was cut by 4 bases and J by 0 bases, with 15 bases left in between. The germline gives CDR1 SGHNT, CDR2 YENEEA. The CDR3, as DNA: TGTGCCAGCAGCTCTCGAACCACACAGTACCAAGAGACCCAGTACTTC. This sequence encodes CASSSRTTQYQETQYF. Together with reference TRBV11-3 and TRBJ2-5, the CDR3 gives the full variable domain: EAGVVQSPRYKIIEKKQPVAFWCNPISGHNTLYWYLQNLGQGPELLIRYENEEAVDDSQLPKDRFSAERLKGVDSTLKIQPAELGDSAVYLCASSSRTTQYQETQYFGPGTRLLVL.

The sample holds a few counts of this clonotype. Written as DNA, the CDR3 is TGTGCCAGCAGCTCGGCGGCAGGGGGCGGGAATGGCTACACCTTC. Its translation is CASSSAAGGGNGYTF. This chain uses TRBV5-5 with TRBJ1-2, with 8 bases that match TRBD1. The CDR3 sequence is 15 residues long. Germline assignment: CDR1 SGHKS and CDR2 YYEKEE (reference sequence). V dropped 3 bases and J dropped 6; count of bases not matched to a gene: 10.

The chain is built from TRBV2 and TRBJ2-5, with a weak D call TRBD2 (5 bases). TRBJ2-7 matches the DNA end more closely, so the J call is doubtful. The CDR3 length is 12 residues. Germline CDR1 and CDR2: SNHLY and FYNNEI. The CDR3 coding sequence is TGTGCCAGCAGGCTAGCTGGCTACGAGCAGTACTTC. This translates into CASRLAGYEQYF.

This clonotype came up a few times. The V call is TRBV6-1, the J call TRBJ2-5; 8 positions match TRBD2. The J call may not be correct, given that the DNA end is closer to TRBJ2-7. This CDR3 comprises 16 residues. Germline-derived CDR1 and CDR2 are MNHNS and SASEGT. The CDR3 coding sequence is TGTGCCAGCAATGGCCTTCGCGGGGGGACTACCTACGAGCAGTACTTC. Its protein is CASNGLRGGTTYEQYF.

This chain's CDR3 is CASSVTPGTGEETQYF. The CDR3 DNA reads TGTGCCAGCAGCGTAACCCCCGGGACAGGGGAAGAGACCCAGTACTTC. The rearrangement links TRBV9 to TRBJ2-5; 10 nucleotides agree with TRBD1. CDR3 length equals 16 residues. Germline CDR1 and CDR2: SGDLS and YYNGEE. Unmatched junction bases numbered 6, after V lost 1 base and J lost 3 bases.

This sequence joins TRBV5-6 and TRBJ2-2; 9 bases line up with TRBD2. Trimming cost V 0 bases and J 3 bases; bases outside gene matches: 0. The CDR3 spans 15 residues. Per the germline V gene, CDR1 is SGHDT and CDR2 is YYEEEE. The CDR3 here is CASSLGLADTGELFF. The DNA for the CDR3 is TGTGCCAGCAGCTTGGGACTAGCGGACACCGGGGAGCTGTTTTTT.

This clonotype was seen more than once but under ten times. V is TRBV7-9 and J is TRBJ2-1; D call uncertain. Germline V gene lookup returns CDR1 SEHNR and CDR2 FQNEAQ (reference sequence). The ends were cut back, 2 bases at V and 6 bases at J, with 14 bases in the middle. This CDR3 is 15 amino acids long. CDR3 sequence: CASSLISAYANEQFF. The CDR3 bases are TGTGCCAGCAGCTTAATATCAGCCTACGCCAATGAGCAGTTCTTC.

The chain couples TRBV29-1 to TRBJ2-5, with 10 bases matching TRBD2. The CDR3 loop spans 14 amino acids. Germline assignment: CDR1 SQVTM and CDR2 ANQGSEA. The V gene end was trimmed by 0 bases and the J gene end by 10 bases; junction bases not matched to a gene: 8. Here the CDR3 DNA reads TGCAGCGTTGAAGACGCGGCTAGCGGGAGAAACCAGTACTTC. This translates into CSVEDAASGRNQYF.

This chain joins TRBV6-2 or TRBV6-3 and TRBJ2-7; D gene uncertain. Per germline, CDR1 MNHEY and CDR2 SVGEGT. This CDR3 has 12 amino acids. Between the trimmed V and J ends, which lost 5 bases and 4 bases, there was a span of 9 bases. CDR3 coding DNA: TGTGCCAGCAGTAACATAGGATACGAGCAGTACTTC. It yields the protein CASSNIGYEQYF.